This TCR beta chain appears in the sequencing data of a study of Tregs in tolerant kidney transplant recipients. Looking at the study overall: Related graft donors supplied nonmyeloablative bone marrow transplants, and mixed chimerism was transient. General study points: Tolerant patients' donor-specific Tregs expanded beyond overall Tregs, suggesting antigen-driven growth.

The CDR3 totals 15 residues. Germline CDR1 and CDR2: SGDLS and YYNGEE. V lost 0 bases, J lost 6 bases, and 3 bases stayed unmatched. Remarks on this clone: As yet, its antigen is unknown.

Method: immunoSEQ multiplex PCR; TCRdb's copy keeps in-frame clones and lacks some. Of over 60,000 clones in the sample, approximately 98% are singletons; the top ten hold approximately 0.56%. This sample comprised CD4+ T cells from blood, obtained before the transplant. This rearrangement joins TRBV9 to TRBJ1-2; 12 nucleotides align to TRBD1. The clonotype comes from a human donor who received a combined kidney and bone marrow transplant. The CDR3 nucleotides read TGTGCCAGCAGCGTAGGGGACAGGGGGCGTCATGGCTACACCTTC. It encodes CASSVGDRGRHGYTF.